What follows are 21 T cell receptor beta chains derived from one specimen sequenced in a study of blood T cell repertoires in COVID-19. Clones were read by immunoSEQ multiplex PCR, and TCRdb kept only the in-frame ones, dropping some. The sample contains roughly 310,000 clones, approximately 87% of which appear only once. Sequenced: peripheral blood. The receptors shown here come from a woman in her 30s with COVID-19, enrolled during active disease.

The rearrangement joins TRBV7-3 to TRBJ2-3, with 15 bases identical to TRBD2. The CDR3 is 17 residues long. The germline CDR1 and CDR2 sequences are SGHTA and FQGTGA. Trimming at V came to 2 bases and at J to 6 bases, leaving 6 bases not matched to a gene. CDR3 DNA: TGTGCCAGCAGCTTATCCTCCGGGACTAGCGGGAGGGATACGCAGTATTTT. Protein: CASSLSSGTSGRDTQYF.

The chain has TRBV7-2 and TRBJ2-7, with 14 bases that match TRBD2. With V trimmed by 1 base and J by 2 bases, 7 bases remained unmatched. Germline V gene data show CDR1 as SGHTA and CDR2 as FQGNSA. The CDR3 is 18 residues long. The CDR3: CASSLVGLAGVTTYEQYF. CDR3 DNA: TGTGCCAGCAGCTTAGTGGGACTAGCGGGAGTAACCACCTACGAGCAGTACTTC. The full variable domain, its missing parts supplied by reference TRBV7-2 and TRBJ2-7, is GAGVSQSPSNKVTEKGKDVELRCDPISGHTALYWYRQSLGQGLEFLIYFQGNSAPDKSGLPSDRFSAERTGGSVSTLTIQRTQQEDSAVYLCASSLVGLAGVTTYEQYFGPGTRLTVT.

This clone was found a few times. V usage is TRBV5-1 and J usage is TRBJ2-7; D is perhaps TRBD2 (6 bases). Germline values: CDR1 SGHRS, CDR2 YFSETQ. V gave up 4 bases and J gave up 2 bases, with 10 bases separating them. This CDR3 is built from 13 residues. CDR3 in DNA: TGCGCCAGCAGCCACGGGACTGCCTACGAGCAGTACTTC. It encodes CASSHGTAYEQYF.

This clone was seen a handful of times. The same CDR3 is also encoded by other DNA sequences in this sample. The chain joins TRBV18 to TRBJ1-2; 7 positions match TRBD1. The junction had 3 bases not matched to a gene; V was cut back by 3 bases and J by 5 bases. Germline V lookup: CDR1 KGHSH, CDR2 LQKENI. This CDR3 is 13 amino acids long. CDR3 residues: CASSPTGEYGYTF. CDR3 sequence (DNA): TGTGCCAGCTCACCCACAGGGGAGTATGGCTACACCTTC.

The chain is built from TRBV7-2 and TRBJ2-7, with D perhaps TRBD2 (5 bases). The germline CDR1 and CDR2 sequences are SGHTA and FQGNSA. V gave up 1 base and J gave up 3 bases, with 10 bases separating them. This CDR3 is 14 amino acids long. The CDR3 region has the DNA TGTGCCAGCAGCTTAGTCGGGGTAGGCTACGAGCAGTACTTC. It translates to CASSLVGVGYEQYF.

V gene TRBV19 combines with J gene TRBJ1-5; possible D gene TRBD1, 6 bases. V was pared by 5 bases and J by 4 bases, with 9 bases between. The CDR3 spans 13 residues. Germline values: CDR1 LNHDA, CDR2 SQIVND (reference sequence). This CDR3 reads CASSQGMNQPQHF. The CDR3 bases are TGTGCCAGTAGTCAGGGGATGAATCAGCCCCAGCATTTT.

The chain couples TRBV9 to TRBJ2-7, with no clear D. The CDR3 is 14 amino acids. The V gene's germline CDR1 is SGDLS and CDR2 YYNGEE. Trimming stripped 0 bases from V and 3 bases from J, with 10 bases between. The CDR3 loop is CASSVGNRGYEQYF. The CDR3 nucleotides read TGTGCCAGCAGCGTAGGTAATAGAGGCTACGAGCAGTACTTC.

The chain has TRBV5-1 and TRBJ2-2, with no clear D. Per germline, CDR1 SGHRS and CDR2 YFSETQ. Trimming stripped 0 bases from V and 3 bases from J, with 9 bases between. The CDR3 extends over 15 amino acids. The DNA of the CDR3 is TGCGCCAGCAGCTTGGAACCCCGGGACACCGGGGAGCTGTTTTTT. Amino acids: CASSLEPRDTGELFF. The whole variable domain, filled in from reference TRBV5-1 and TRBJ2-2, reads KAGVTQTPRYLIKTRGQQVTLSCSPISGHRSVSWYQQTPGQGLQFLFEYFSETQRNKGNFPGRFSGRQFSNSRSEMNVSTLELGDSALYLCASSLEPRDTGELFFGEGSRLTVL.

The V and J genes are TRBV5-1 and TRBJ2-7; 14 bases match TRBD2. Germline values: CDR1 SGHRS, CDR2 YFSETQ. The CDR3 spans 16 residues. The V segment lost 0 bases and the J segment 7 bases; nucleotides outside the gene matches: 6. For the CDR3, the DNA is TGCGCCAGCAGCTTGGTCCGACTAGCGGGAGGGGGGGAGCAGTACTTC. It yields the protein CASSLVRLAGGGEQYF.

J is TRBJ2-3 and V is TRBV19; a possible D gene is TRBD2 (5 bases). The CDR3 is 17 residues long. Trimming shortened V by 7 bases and J by 0 bases, and 20 bases separated the two germline ends. Germline V CDR1 and CDR2: LNHDA, SQIVND (reference sequence). The CDR3 sequence: CASNSWWSGASTDTQYF. The CDR3 DNA follows: TGTGCCAGTAATAGTTGGTGGAGCGGCGCTAGCACAGATACGCAGTATTTT.

The chain uses TRBV5-6 and TRBJ2-5; weak D call: TRBD2 (5 bases). The germline CDR1 and CDR2 sequences are SGHDT and YYEEEE. The CDR3 loop spans 15 amino acids. The ends were cut back, 0 bases at V and 1 base at J, with 10 bases in the middle. CDR3 nucleotide sequence: TGTGCCAGCAGCTTGGCCTCCGGACTCCAAGAGACCCAGTACTTC. Translated, it gives CASSLASGLQETQYF. Full variable domain (missing parts from reference TRBV5-6 and TRBJ2-5): DAGVTQSPTHLIKTRGQQVTLRCSPKSGHDTVSWYQQALGQGPQFIFQYYEEEERQRGNFPDRFSGHQFPNYSSELNVNALLLGDSALYLCASSLASGLQETQYFGPGTRLLVL.

This chain uses TRBV11-2 with TRBJ1-3; D may be TRBD1 (6 bases). The V and J ends lost 5 bases and 1 base respectively, with 12 bases between them. In germline, CDR1 is SGHAT, CDR2 FQNNGV. The length of the CDR3 is 15 residues. The CDR3 protein is CASSITGQSGNTIYF. The CDR3 region has the DNA TGTGCCAGCAGCATTACAGGGCAATCTGGAAACACCATATATTTT. Filled out from reference TRBV11-2 and TRBJ1-3, the complete variable domain reads EAGVAQSPRYKIIEKRQSVAFWCNPISGHATLYWYQQILGQGPKLLIQFQNNGVVDDSQLPKDRFSAERLKGVDSTLKIQPAKLEDSAVYLCASSITGQSGNTIYFGEGSWLTVV.

The genes are TRBV7-9 and TRBJ1-5; D remains ambiguous. The germline V gene encodes CDR1 SEHNR and CDR2 FQNEAQ (reference sequence). V shed 9 bases and J shed 1 base, with 13 bases lying between them. CDR3 length: 14 amino acids. The CDR3: CASGTSRSNQPQHF. As DNA, the CDR3 is TGTGCCAGTGGTACCTCCCGGAGCAATCAGCCCCAGCATTTT.

The chain has TRBV3-1 (or the pseudogene TRBV3-2) and TRBJ2-1; TRBD1 agrees at 7 bases. V lost 3 bases and J lost 7; bases outside the gene matches: 0. The CDR3 length is 12 residues. The V gene's germline CDR1 is LGHDT and CDR2 YNNKEL (reference sequence). CDR3 protein: CASSQTGNEQFF. CDR3 sequence (DNA): TGTGCCAGCAGCCAGACAGGGAATGAGCAGTTCTTC.

The chain links TRBV28 to TRBJ2-7, with D perhaps matching TRBD2 (7 bases). V gave up 2 bases and J gave up 7 bases, with 21 bases separating them. The CDR3 has 16 amino acids. CDR1 MDHEN and CDR2 SYDVKM come from the germline V gene. Written as DNA, the CDR3 is TGTGCCAGCAGTTTACCCCCGGGGGCGGGAGCGATAGAGCAGTACTTC. The encoded protein is CASSLPPGAGAIEQYF.

The genes are TRBV19 and TRBJ2-1; D may be TRBD1 (6 bases). V dropped 5 bases and J dropped 3 bases, with 14 bases sitting between them. Looked up from germline, CDR1 is LNHDA and CDR2 is SQIVND (reference sequence). This CDR3 has 15 residues. CDR3 sequence (DNA): TGTGCCAGTAGTCAGGGGAGCGGTGGCTACAATGAGCAGTTCTTC. Amino acid sequence: CASSQGSGGYNEQFF.

The chain links TRBV21-1 to TRBJ2-5; TRBD1, as called in the table, went unchecked against the DNA. TRBV21-1 is listed as a pseudogene. The CDR3 contains 14 residues. The CDR3 reads CASSTRQGNETQYF. CDR3 in DNA: TGTGCCAGCAGCACTCGTCAGGGTAACGAGACCCAGTACTTC.

This clone came up a few times. The rearrangement joins TRBV5-8 to TRBJ1-2, with TRBD1 identical over 7 bases. Unmatched junction bases numbered 5, after V lost 4 bases and J lost 2 bases. This CDR3 region has 14 residues. In germline, CDR1 is SGHTS, CDR2 YDEGEE. The CDR3 nucleotides read TGTGCCAGCAGCACAAACAGGGGAAACTATGGCTACACCTTC. It is translated as CASSTNRGNYGYTF. Combining the CDR3 with reference TRBV5-8 and TRBJ1-2 gives the whole variable domain EAGVTQSPTHLIKTRGQQATLRCSPISGHTSVYWYQQALGLGLQFLLWYDEGEERNRGNFPPRFSGRQFPNYSSELNVNALELEDSALYLCASSTNRGNYGYTFGSGTRLTVV.

V is TRBV19 and J is TRBJ2-7, with D perhaps TRBD1 (6 bases). V was pared by 3 bases and J by 4 bases, with 16 bases between. This CDR3 has 15 residues. CDR1 LNHDA and CDR2 SQIVND come from the germline V gene (reference sequence). The CDR3 region is CASSISDSSLYEQYF. DNA of the CDR3: TGTGCCAGTAGTATTTCGGACAGTTCACTATACGAGCAGTACTTC.

The rearrangement joins TRBV9 to TRBJ2-1, with 8 bases that match TRBD2. The CDR3 is 17 amino acids. The germline V gene has CDR1 SGDLS and CDR2 YYNGEE. Germline trimming cut 3 bases from V and 6 bases from J; bases unmatched to any gene: 14. CDR3 residues: CASSARRGDTAVNEQFF. The CDR3, as DNA: TGTGCCAGCAGCGCCAGGCGGGGGGACACCGCGGTCAATGAGCAGTTCTTC.

The chain combines TRBV5-1 with TRBJ2-2; 11 bases are a match to TRBD1. Trimming took 4 bases from V and 7 from J; bases not matched to a gene: 3. The CDR3 sequence is 14 residues long. Germline V gene sequence: CDR1 SGHRS, CDR2 YFSETQ. The CDR3 DNA reads as TGCGCCAGCAGCGCCGGGACAGGGGGCGGGGAGCTGTTTTTT. Its protein is CASSAGTGGGELFF.